This T cell receptor beta chain was found in a study of human T cells and chemical hapten exposure (dated by TCRdb to the early 2020s). About the study as a whole: For sensitization, 2% DPC in acetone was applied to a roughly 2 cm by roughly 2 cm area of upper inner arm skin. Throughout the roughly 25-week study period, patients were also given weekly therapeutic DPC doses on the scalp. Patch testing was performed on the upper back with Finn chambers containing 0.01% DPC, and the patch tests were scored after 6 days according to International Contact Dermatitis Research Group standards. The patient cohort, mostly female, included alopecia areata with under or over 50% scalp involvement, alopecia totalis and alopecia universalis. Libraries were combined into a pool for sequencing, and differences in TCR yield between samples came mainly from small differences in library volumes within the pool. In alopecia patients, the study followed how the peripheral blood TCR repertoire changed in vivo over primary and secondary sensitization to diphenylcyclopropenone (DPC), a hapten. Blood samples were taken from patients before sensitization (week 0) and then at 2, 6 and about 24 weeks after DPC sensitization. Blood for TCR sequencing was provided by twenty-nine alopecia patients at one to four time points (pre-sensitization, 2, 6 and 24 weeks). The investigation overall reported the following: The number of PT1 expanded TCRs positively correlated with patch test score, significant at thresholds 8, 16 and 32 but not 4. No change with DPC sensitization was found in the number of TCRs above 1 in 1000 frequency, and no evidence of global repertoire structure alterations was found. Because every patient had alopecia, a presumed autoimmune disease, the patients' immune response might differ from that of healthy individuals. Significantly more large CDR3 similarity clusters were formed by expanded TCRs than by pre-sensitization or healthy control sets, consistent with antigen-driven responses. Repeated subsampling changed both the strength of the expansion versus patch-test correlation and the threshold at which the correlation became significant.

The method behind the library was RACE. Sequencing instrument: NextSeq 500. During library preparation, unique molecular identifiers were attached to individual cDNA molecules so that TCRs could be counted quantitatively and reproducibly. For every blood RNA sample, sequencing covered both the TCR alpha and TCR beta chains. In the original analysis: A median of around 100,000 TCRs per sample was observed, with a range of about 23,224 to 700,000. The Decombinator software suite was used to annotate V, J and CDR3 in the TCR reads. For the PS versus PT1 abundance plots, all samples were subsampled to the same number of TCRs (28,000). Expanded TCRs were defined as absent before sensitization and observed at least eight times at the 2-week time point. TCRdb applied fastp at Q25 and MiXCR to the public reads, then kept only in-frame beta chains. Rows with one shared CDR3 protein collapse into an entry with the most common genes and DNA. Clone size and V and J calls follow TCRdb, not the original study. Within this sample are about 190,000 distinct CDR3 sequences, with around 25% of them counted one time only. 2% to 3% of the sample is taken by the ten largest.

The label giving this sample's time point can be read as: patch test 3, about 24 weeks after DPC sensitization. The meaning of the sample's treatment or condition label: therapeutic diphenylcyclopropenone sensitization with weekly scalp DPC. At every patch-test visit, the blood draw took place before the patch test was put on. Eligible patients were aged 18 to 70, diagnosed with alopecia, deemed suitable for DPC therapy, and excluded if pregnant. Total RNA was isolated from unfractionated whole blood collected in Tempus Blood RNA tubes. Sequences KGHDR (CDR1) and SFDVKD (CDR2) are obtained from the germline V gene. V drops 9 bases and J drops 1 base, leaving 11 bases in between. Its CDR3 holds 13 amino acids, cysteine through phenylalanine. CDR3 DNA only is kept here, 39 bases in frame from base 1. A word on this clonotype: Its antigen is not yet known. No much larger clonotype is one base removed from it; base qualities were not supplied.

The rearrangement joined TRBV24-1 to TRBJ1-1; a weak D assignment points to TRBD1 (5 bases agree). The origin of this receptor is a middle-aged woman with alopecia areata. Some clones in this sample may be carry-over from other donors' samples. Sequencing was performed on whole blood, taken in connection with sensitization to the hapten diphenylcyclopropenone (DPC). The CDR3 reads as follows: CATQSDRNTEAFF. The DNA reads as follows: TGTGCCACCCAAAGCGACAGGAACACTGAAGCTTTCTTT.